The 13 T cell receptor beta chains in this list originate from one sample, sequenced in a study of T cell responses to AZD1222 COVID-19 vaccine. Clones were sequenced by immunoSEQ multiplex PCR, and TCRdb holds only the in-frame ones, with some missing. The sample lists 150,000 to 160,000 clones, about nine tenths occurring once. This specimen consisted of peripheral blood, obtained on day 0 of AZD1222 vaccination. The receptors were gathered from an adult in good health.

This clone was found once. As DNA, the CDR3 is TGTGCCAGCAGTTACACGGGGGGAGGCACTGAAGCTTTCTTT. This encodes CASSYTGGGTEAFF. This chain uses TRBV6-2 or TRBV6-3 with TRBJ1-1; D might be TRBD1 (5 bases). With 2 bases removed from V and 4 bases from J, the gap between germline ends came to 11 bases. This CDR3 has 14 residues. The V gene's germline CDR1 is MNHEY and CDR2 SVGEGT.

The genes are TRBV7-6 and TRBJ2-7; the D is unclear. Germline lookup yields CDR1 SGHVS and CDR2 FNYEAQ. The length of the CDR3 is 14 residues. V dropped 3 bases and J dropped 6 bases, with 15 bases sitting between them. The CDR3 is CASSFSANLFEQYF. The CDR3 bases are TGTGCCAGCAGCTTCTCAGCGAACCTCTTCGAGCAGTACTTC.

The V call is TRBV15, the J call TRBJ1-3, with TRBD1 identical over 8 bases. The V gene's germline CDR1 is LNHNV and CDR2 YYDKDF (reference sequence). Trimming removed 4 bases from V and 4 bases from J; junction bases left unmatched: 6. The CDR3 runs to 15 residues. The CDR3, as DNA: TGTGCCACCAGCACGCCCAGGGGGCCGGGAAACACCATATATTTT. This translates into CATSTPRGPGNTIYF.

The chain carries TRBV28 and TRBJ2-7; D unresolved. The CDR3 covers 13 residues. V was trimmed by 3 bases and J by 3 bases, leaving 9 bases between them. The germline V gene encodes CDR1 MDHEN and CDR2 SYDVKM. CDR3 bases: TGTGCCAGCAGTTTTTCGGTGTTCTACGAGCAGTACTTC. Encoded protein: CASSFSVFYEQYF.

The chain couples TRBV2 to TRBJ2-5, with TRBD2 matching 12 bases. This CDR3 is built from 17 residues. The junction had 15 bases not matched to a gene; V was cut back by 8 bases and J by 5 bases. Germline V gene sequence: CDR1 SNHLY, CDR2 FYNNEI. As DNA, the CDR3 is TGTGCCAGCCGCATAAGGACTAGCGGGACCGGTGGGGAGACCCAGTACTTC. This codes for CASRIRTSGTGGETQYF. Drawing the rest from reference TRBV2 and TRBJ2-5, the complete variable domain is EPEVTQTPSHQVTQMGQEVILRCVPISNHLYFYWYRQILGQKVEFLVSFYNNEISEKSEIFDDQFSVERPDGSNFTLKIRSTKLEDSAMYFCASRIRTSGTGGETQYFGPGTRLLVL.

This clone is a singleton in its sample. The CDR3 loop reads CASSQRGGQGAGEQFF. As DNA, the CDR3 is TGTGCCAGCAGCCAGAGGGGGGGACAGGGGGCCGGGGAGCAGTTCTTC. The chain uses TRBV4-2 and TRBJ2-1, with TRBD1 matching over 12 bases. CDR1 and CDR2 from the germline V gene are LGHNA and YNFKEQ. The CDR3 contains 16 residues. The junction had 10 bases not matched to a gene; V was cut back by 3 bases and J by 10 bases.

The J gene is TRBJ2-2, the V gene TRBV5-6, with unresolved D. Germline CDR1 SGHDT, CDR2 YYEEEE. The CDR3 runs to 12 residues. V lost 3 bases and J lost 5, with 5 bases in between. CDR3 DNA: TGTGCCAGCAGCTATAAAACCGGGGAGCTGTTTTTT. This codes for CASSYKTGELFF.

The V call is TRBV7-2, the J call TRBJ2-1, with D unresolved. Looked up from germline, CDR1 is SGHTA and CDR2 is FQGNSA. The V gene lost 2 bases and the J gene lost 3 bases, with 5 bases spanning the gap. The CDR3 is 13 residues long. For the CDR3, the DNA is TGTGCCAGCAGCTTATCCCTCTACAATGAGCAGTTCTTC. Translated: CASSLSLYNEQFF.

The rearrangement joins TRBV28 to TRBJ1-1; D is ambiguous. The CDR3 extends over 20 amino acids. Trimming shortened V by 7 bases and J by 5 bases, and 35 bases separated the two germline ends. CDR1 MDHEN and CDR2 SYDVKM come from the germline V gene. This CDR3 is CASTQTAYATVVVMGTEAFF. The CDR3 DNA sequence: TGTGCCAGCACCCAGACGGCCTATGCTACGGTCGTGGTTATGGGGACTGAAGCTTTCTTT.

CDR3 DNA: TGTGCCAGCAGTGAAATTCTCGGGAGGACAGAGGATGGCTACACCTTC. Translation gives CASSEILGRTEDGYTF. J is TRBJ1-2 and V is TRBV25-1; a weak D match, TRBD1 (6 bases). Per the germline V gene, CDR1 is MGHDK and CDR2 is SYGVNS. The ends were cut back, 2 bases at V and 6 bases at J, with 19 bases in the middle. The CDR3 spans 16 residues.

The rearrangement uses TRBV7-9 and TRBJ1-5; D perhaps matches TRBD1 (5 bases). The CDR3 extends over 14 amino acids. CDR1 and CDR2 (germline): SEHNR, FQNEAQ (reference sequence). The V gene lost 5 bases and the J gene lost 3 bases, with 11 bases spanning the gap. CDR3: CASSQGYLNQPQHF. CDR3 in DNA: TGTGCCAGCAGCCAGGGTTATCTCAATCAGCCCCAGCATTTT.

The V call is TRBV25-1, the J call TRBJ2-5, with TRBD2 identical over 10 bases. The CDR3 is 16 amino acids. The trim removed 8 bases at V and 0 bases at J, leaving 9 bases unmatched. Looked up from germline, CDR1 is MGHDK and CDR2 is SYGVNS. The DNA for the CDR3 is TGTGCCAGCTCTTTTAGCGGGAGGTGGTACCAAGAGACCCAGTACTTC. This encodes CASSFSGRWYQETQYF.

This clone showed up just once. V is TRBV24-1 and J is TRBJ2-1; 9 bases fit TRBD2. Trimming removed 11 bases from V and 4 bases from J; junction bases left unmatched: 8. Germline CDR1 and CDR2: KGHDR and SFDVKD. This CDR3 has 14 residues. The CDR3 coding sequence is TGTGCCATCGAACCGGGACTAGCATACAATGAGCAGTTCTTC. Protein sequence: CAIEPGLAYNEQFF.